This T cell receptor beta chain was captured in a study of siplizumab effects on memory and regulatory T cells. Study-level points and caveats: In unstimulated cells, naive T cells appeared more diverse than memory T cells and seemed major alloresponse contributors.

With respect to this clone: Its target is unknown.

Assay used: immunoSEQ multiplex PCR; TCRdb lists only in-frame clones, some missing. The table includes over 65,000 clones, about 95% detected once. V lost 4 bases and J lost 6; bases outside the gene matches: 6. This CDR3 is built from 14 residues. Germline V gives CDR1 SNHLY, CDR2 FYNNEI. This chain joins TRBV2 and TRBJ2-7; 10 bases are a match to TRBD2. This receptor was obtained from a human donor in good health. Material for sequencing was CD8+ T cells sorted from blood. In DNA, the CDR3 is TGTGCCAGCAGTGGGGGGACTAGCGTGGGCGAGCAGTACTTC. Translated, it gives CASSGGTSVGEQYF. The full variable domain, its missing parts supplied by reference TRBV2 and TRBJ2-7, is EPEVTQTPSHQVTQMGQEVILRCVPISNHLYFYWYRQILGQKVEFLVSFYNNEISEKSEIFDDQFSVERPDGSNFTLKIRSTKLEDSAMYFCASSGGTSVGEQYFGPGTRLTVT.